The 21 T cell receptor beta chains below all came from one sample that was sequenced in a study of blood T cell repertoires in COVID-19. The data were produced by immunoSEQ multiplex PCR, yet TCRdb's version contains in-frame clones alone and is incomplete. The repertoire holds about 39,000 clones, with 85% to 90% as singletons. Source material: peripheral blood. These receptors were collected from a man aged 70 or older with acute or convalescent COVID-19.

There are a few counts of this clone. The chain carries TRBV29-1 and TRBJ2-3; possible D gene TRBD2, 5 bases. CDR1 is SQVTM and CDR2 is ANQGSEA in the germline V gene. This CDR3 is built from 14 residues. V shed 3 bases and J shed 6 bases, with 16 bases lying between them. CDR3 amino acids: CSVDPGVGLDTQYF. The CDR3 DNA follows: TGCAGCGTTGATCCCGGGGTTGGATTGGATACGCAGTATTTT.

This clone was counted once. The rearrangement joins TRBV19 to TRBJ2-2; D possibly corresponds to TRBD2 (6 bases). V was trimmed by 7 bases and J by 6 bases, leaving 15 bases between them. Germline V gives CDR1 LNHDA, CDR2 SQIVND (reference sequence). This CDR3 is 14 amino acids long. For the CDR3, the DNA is TGTGCCAGTACCGGGACTCCCGGGTCCGGGGAGCTGTTTTTT. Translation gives CASTGTPGSGELFF.

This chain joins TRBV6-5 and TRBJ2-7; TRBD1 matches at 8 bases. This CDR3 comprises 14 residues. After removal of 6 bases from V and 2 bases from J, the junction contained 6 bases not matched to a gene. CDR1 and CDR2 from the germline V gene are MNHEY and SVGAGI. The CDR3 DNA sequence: TGTGCCAGCAGAAGGACAGGGTCCCCCTACGAGCAGTACTTC. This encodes CASRRTGSPYEQYF.

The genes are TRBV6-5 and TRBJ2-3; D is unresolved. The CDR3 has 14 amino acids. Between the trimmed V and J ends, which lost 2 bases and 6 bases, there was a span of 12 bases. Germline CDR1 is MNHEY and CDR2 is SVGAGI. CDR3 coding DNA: TGTGCCAGCAGTTACGGGCAAACTGGCGATACGCAGTATTTT. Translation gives CASSYGQTGDTQYF.

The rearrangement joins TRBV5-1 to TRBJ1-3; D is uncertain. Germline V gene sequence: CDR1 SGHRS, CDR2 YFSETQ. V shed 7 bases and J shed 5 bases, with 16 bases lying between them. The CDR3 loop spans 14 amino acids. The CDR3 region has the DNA TGCGCCAGCGCCACGGTCCCGGGGAGAAACACCATATATTTT. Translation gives CASATVPGRNTIYF. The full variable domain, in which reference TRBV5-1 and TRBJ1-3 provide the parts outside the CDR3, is KAGVTQTPRYLIKTRGQQVTLSCSPISGHRSVSWYQQTPGQGLQFLFEYFSETQRNKGNFPGRFSGRQFSNSRSEMNVSTLELGDSALYLCASATVPGRNTIYFGEGSWLTVV.

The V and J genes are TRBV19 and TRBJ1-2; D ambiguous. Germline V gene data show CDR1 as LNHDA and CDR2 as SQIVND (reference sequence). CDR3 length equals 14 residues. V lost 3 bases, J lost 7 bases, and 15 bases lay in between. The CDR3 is CASSIKREEIGYTF. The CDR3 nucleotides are TGTGCCAGTAGTATCAAGAGGGAGGAGATTGGCTACACCTTC.

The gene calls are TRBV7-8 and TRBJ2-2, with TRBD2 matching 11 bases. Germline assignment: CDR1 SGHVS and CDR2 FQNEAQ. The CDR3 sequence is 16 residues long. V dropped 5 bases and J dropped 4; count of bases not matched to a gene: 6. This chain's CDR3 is CASSAGTSGATGELFF. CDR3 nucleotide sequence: TGTGCCAGCAGCGCCGGGACTAGCGGAGCCACCGGGGAGCTGTTTTTT. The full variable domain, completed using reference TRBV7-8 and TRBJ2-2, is GAGVSQSPRYKVAKRGQDVALRCDPISGHVSLFWYQQALGQGPEFLTYFQNEAQLDKSGLPSDRFFAERPEGSVSTLKIQRTQQEDSAVYLCASSAGTSGATGELFFGEGSRLTVL.

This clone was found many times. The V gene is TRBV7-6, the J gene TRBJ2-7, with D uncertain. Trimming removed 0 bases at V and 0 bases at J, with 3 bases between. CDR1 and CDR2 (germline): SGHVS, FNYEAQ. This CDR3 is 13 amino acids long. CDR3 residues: CASSLAASYEQYF. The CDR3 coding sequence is TGTGCCAGCAGCTTAGCAGCCTCCTACGAGCAGTACTTC.

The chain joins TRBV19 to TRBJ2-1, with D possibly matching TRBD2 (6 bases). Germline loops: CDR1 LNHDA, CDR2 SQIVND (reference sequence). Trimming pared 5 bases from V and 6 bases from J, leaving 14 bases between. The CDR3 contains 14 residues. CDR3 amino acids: CASSAGGESNEQFF. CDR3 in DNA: TGTGCCAGTAGTGCGGGCGGGGAATCCAATGAGCAGTTCTTC.

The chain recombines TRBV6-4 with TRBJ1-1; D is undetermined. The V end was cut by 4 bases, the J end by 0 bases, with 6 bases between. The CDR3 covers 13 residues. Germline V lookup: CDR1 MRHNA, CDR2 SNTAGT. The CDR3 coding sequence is TGTGCCAGCAGTGCAGTCGTGAACACTGAAGCTTTCTTT. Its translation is CASSAVVNTEAFF.

The CDR3 DNA reads as TGTGCCAGCAGCTTGGAGCGGACAGGGGACACTGAAGCTTTCTTT. Translated: CASSLERTGDTEAFF. The rearrangement uses TRBV5-4 and TRBJ1-1, with 9 bases fitting TRBD1. The CDR3 loop spans 15 amino acids. The J segment lost 3 bases and the V segment lost 0 bases, leaving 3 bases of the junction unmatched. Germline V gene sequence: CDR1 SGHNT, CDR2 YYREEE (reference sequence).

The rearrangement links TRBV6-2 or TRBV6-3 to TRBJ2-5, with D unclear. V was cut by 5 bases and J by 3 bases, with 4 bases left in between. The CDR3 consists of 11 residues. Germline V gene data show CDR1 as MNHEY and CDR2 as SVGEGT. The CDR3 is CASSAEETQYF. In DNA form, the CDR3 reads TGTGCCAGCAGTGCGGAAGAGACCCAGTACTTC.

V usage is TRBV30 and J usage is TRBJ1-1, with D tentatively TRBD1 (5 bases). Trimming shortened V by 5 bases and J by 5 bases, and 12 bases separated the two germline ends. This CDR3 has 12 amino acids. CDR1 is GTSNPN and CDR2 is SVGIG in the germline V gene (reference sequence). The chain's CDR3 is CAWGVRGTEAFF. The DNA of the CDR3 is TGTGCCTGGGGAGTGCGGGGGACTGAAGCTTTCTTT.

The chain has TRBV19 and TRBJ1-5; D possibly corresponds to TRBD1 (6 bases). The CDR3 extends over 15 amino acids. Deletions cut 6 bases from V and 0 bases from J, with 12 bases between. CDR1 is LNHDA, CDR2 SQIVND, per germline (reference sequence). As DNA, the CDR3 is TGTGCCAGTAGACACAGGGAATATAGCAATCAGCCCCAGCATTTT. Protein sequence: CASRHREYSNQPQHF.

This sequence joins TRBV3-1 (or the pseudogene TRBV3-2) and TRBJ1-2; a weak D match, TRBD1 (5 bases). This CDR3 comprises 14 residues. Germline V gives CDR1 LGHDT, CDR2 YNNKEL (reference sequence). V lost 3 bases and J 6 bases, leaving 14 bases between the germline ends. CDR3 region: CASSHEEGMDGYTF. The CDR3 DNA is TGTGCCAGCAGCCATGAGGAGGGGATGGATGGCTACACCTTC.

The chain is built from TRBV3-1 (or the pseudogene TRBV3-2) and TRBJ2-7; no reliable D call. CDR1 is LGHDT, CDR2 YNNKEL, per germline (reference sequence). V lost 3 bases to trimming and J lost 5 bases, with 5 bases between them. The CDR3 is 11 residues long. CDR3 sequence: CASSHADEQYF. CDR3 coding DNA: TGTGCCAGCAGCCACGCGGACGAGCAGTACTTC.

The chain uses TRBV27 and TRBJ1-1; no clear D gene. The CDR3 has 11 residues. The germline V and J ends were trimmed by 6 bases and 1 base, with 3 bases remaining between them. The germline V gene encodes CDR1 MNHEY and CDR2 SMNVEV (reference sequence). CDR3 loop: CASSSNTEAFF. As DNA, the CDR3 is TGTGCCAGCAGCTCGAACACTGAAGCTTTCTTT.

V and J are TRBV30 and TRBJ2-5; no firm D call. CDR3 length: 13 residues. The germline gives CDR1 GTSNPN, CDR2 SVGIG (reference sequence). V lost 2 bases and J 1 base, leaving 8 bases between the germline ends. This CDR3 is CAWSRLSQETQYF. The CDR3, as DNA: TGTGCCTGGAGTCGTTTGAGCCAAGAGACCCAGTACTTC.

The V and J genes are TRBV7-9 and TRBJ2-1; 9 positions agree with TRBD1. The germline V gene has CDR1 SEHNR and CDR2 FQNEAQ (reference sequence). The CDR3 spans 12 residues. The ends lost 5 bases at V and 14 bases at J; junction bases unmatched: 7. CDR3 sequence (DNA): TGTGCCAGCAGCCAAACCGGGACAGGGAAGTTCTTC. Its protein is CASSQTGTGKFF.

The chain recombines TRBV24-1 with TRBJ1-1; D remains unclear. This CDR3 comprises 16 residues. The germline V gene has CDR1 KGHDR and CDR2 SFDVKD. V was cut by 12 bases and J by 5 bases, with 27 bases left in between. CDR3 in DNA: TGTGCCTTAGAATTTCGGGAAGACGTAAGAGGGACTGAAGCTTTCTTT. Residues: CALEFREDVRGTEAFF.

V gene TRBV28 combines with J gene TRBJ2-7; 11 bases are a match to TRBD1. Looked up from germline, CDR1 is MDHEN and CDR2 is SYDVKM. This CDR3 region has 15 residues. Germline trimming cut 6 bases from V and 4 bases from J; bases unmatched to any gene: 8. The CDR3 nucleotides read TGTGCCAGCAGCCCCGGGGACAGGGGGAGGTACGAGCAGTACTTC. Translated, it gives CASSPGDRGRYEQYF.